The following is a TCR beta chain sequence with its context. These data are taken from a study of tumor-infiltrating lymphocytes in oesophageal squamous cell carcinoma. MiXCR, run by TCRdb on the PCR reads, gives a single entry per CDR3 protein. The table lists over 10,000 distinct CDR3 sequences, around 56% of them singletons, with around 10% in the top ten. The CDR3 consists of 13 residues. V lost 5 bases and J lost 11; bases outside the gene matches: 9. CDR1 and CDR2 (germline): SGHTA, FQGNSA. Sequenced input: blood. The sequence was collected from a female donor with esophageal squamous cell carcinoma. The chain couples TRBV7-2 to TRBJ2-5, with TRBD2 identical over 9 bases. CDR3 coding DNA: TGTGCCAGCAGCATCGGACTAGCGAATGAGCAGTACTTC. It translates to CASSIGLANEQYF.